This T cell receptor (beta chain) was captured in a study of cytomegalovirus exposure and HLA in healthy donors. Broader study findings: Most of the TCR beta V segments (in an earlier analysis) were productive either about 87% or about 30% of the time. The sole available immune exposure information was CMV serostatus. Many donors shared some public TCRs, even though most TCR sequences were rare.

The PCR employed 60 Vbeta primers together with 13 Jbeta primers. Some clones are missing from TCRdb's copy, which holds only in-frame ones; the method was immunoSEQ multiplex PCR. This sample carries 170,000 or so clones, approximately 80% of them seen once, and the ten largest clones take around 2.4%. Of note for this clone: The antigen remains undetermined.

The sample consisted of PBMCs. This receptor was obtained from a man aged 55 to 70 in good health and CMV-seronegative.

CDR3 DNA: TGTGCCATCAGTGACCCGACGACAGGGTTCACTGAAGCTTTCTTT. Translation: CAISDPTTGFTEAFF. The rearrangement links TRBV10-3 to TRBJ1-1, with TRBD1 matching over 7 bases. The CDR3 is 15 amino acids. The V segment lost 3 bases and the J segment 4 bases; nucleotides outside the gene matches: 8. Germline CDR1 and CDR2: ENHRY and SYGVKD.